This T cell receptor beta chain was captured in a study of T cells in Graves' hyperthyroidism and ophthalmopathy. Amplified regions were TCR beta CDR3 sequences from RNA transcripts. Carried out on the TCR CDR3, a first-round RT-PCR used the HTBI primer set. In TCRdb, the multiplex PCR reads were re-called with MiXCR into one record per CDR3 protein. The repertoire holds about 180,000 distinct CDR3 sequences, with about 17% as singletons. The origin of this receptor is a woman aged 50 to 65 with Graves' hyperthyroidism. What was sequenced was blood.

The CDR3: CASRLAGENTEAFF. For the CDR3, the DNA is TGTGCCAGCCGACTGGCAGGGGAGAACACTGAAGCTTTCTTT. The J gene is TRBJ1-1, the V gene TRBV7-3; D may be TRBD1 (6 bases). This CDR3 is built from 14 residues. The V end lost 8 bases, the J end lost 1 base, and 14 bases lay between the germline ends. Germline V gene sequence: CDR1 SGHTA, CDR2 FQGTGA.